One and the same sample provided the 27 T cell receptor beta chains below, sequenced in a study of cytomegalovirus exposure and HLA in healthy donors. The PCR made use of 60 Vbeta and 13 Jbeta primers. Method: immunoSEQ multiplex PCR; TCRdb's copy keeps in-frame clones and lacks some. This sample yields roughly 180,000 clones, of which approximately 88% are seen a single time; around 0.98% belongs to the top ten. Specimen: PBMCs. These receptor sequences come from a man younger than 45 in good health and CMV-seronegative.

The chain combines TRBV7-2 with TRBJ2-7, with unresolved D. Germline CDR1 is SGHTA and CDR2 is FQGNSA. Trimming stripped 1 base from V and 4 bases from J, with 11 bases between. CDR3 length: 14 residues. In DNA form, the CDR3 reads TGTGCCAGCAGCTTAGGTGACGGAGCGTACGAGCAGTACTTC. This codes for CASSLGDGAYEQYF.

This rearrangement joins TRBV2 to TRBJ2-6, with TRBD1 identical over 7 bases. V dropped 10 bases and J dropped 0; count of bases not matched to a gene: 3. Germline V lookup: CDR1 SNHLY, CDR2 FYNNEI. The CDR3 has 14 amino acids. CDR3: CAMTGSSGANVLTF. In DNA, the CDR3 is TGTGCCATGACAGGGAGCTCTGGGGCCAACGTCCTGACTTTC. Combining the CDR3 with reference TRBV2 and TRBJ2-6 gives the whole variable domain EPEVTQTPSHQVTQMGQEVILRCVPISNHLYFYWYRQILGQKVEFLVSFYNNEISEKSEIFDDQFSVERPDGSNFTLKIRSTKLEDSAMYFCAMTGSSGANVLTFGAGSRLTVL.

The chain joins TRBV2 to TRBJ1-5, with 7 nucleotides matching TRBD1. The length of the CDR3 is 14 residues. Losses at the gene ends were 7 bases for V and 7 bases for J; bases not matched to a gene: 10. Germline V CDR1 and CDR2: SNHLY, FYNNEI. The CDR3 coding sequence is TGTGCCAGCATTCTGGACAGGACGGGGCAGCCCCAGCATTTT. Protein: CASILDRTGQPQHF. The variable domain in full, with the rest retrieved from reference TRBV2 and TRBJ1-5, is EPEVTQTPSHQVTQMGQEVILRCVPISNHLYFYWYRQILGQKVEFLVSFYNNEISEKSEIFDDQFSVERPDGSNFTLKIRSTKLEDSAMYFCASILDRTGQPQHFGDGTRLSIL.

The CDR3 bases are TGTGCCAGGATGGGACATACGGGTGCCGAGCAGTACTTC. Translating it yields CARMGHTGAEQYF. J is TRBJ2-7 and V is TRBV2, with D possibly TRBD1 on 6 matching bases. This CDR3 is 13 amino acids long. Between the trimmed V and J ends, which lost 9 bases and 6 bases, there was a span of 18 bases. CDR1 SNHLY and CDR2 FYNNEI come from the germline V gene.

The chain joins TRBV28 to TRBJ2-3; 10 nucleotides align to TRBD2. The V gene's germline CDR1 is MDHEN and CDR2 SYDVKM. With V trimmed by 2 bases and J by 3 bases, 8 bases remained unmatched. This CDR3 has 17 residues. The CDR3 DNA sequence: TGTGCCAGCAGTTTACTCCAGCGGGGGGGCATGACAGATACGCAGTATTTT. This codes for CASSLLQRGGMTDTQYF.

The CDR3 DNA sequence: TGCGCCAGCACCCCTGGCGGGGGGCAGCGCACCGGGGAGCTGTTTTTT. Amino acid sequence: CASTPGGGQRTGELFF. The chain has TRBV5-1 and TRBJ2-2, with TRBD2 identical over 8 bases. The CDR3 is 16 amino acids. J gave up 4 bases and V 6 bases, and 11 bases lay outside the gene matches. Germline V CDR1 and CDR2: SGHRS, YFSETQ.

The chain links TRBV5-4 to TRBJ2-2, with D tentatively TRBD1 (6 bases). The CDR3 runs to 19 residues. Germline lookup yields CDR1 SGHNT and CDR2 YYREEE (reference sequence). V lost 4 bases to trimming and J lost 4 bases, with 26 bases between them. Here the CDR3 DNA reads TGTGCCAGCAGCCCGGAAAGGCGAGGGGGACCTCGCGTCACCGGGGAGCTGTTTTTT. As protein: CASSPERRGGPRVTGELFF.

The sample holds a few counts of this clone. V usage is TRBV10-3 and J usage is TRBJ1-2, with 10 bases aligning to TRBD1. The V gene end was trimmed by 6 bases and the J gene end by 7 bases; junction bases not matched to a gene: 11. Germline V CDR1 and CDR2: ENHRY, SYGVKD. The CDR3 loop spans 15 amino acids. The CDR3 DNA follows: TGTGCCATCAGCCCTCTAGGGACAGGGGTTCCTGGCTACACCTTC. This sequence encodes CAISPLGTGVPGYTF.

The chain has TRBV18 and TRBJ2-5, with unresolved D. Germline V gene data show CDR1 as KGHSH and CDR2 as LQKENI. V was pared by 2 bases and J by 5 bases, with 15 bases between. The CDR3 has 15 residues. The CDR3 reads CASSPVHHERETQYF. The CDR3 DNA sequence: TGTGCCAGCTCACCAGTCCACCACGAGAGGGAGACCCAGTACTTC.

The chain links TRBV28 to TRBJ1-2; 7 bases fit TRBD1. V lost 3 bases to trimming and J lost 8 bases; unmatched junction nucleotides: 15. Germline-derived CDR1 and CDR2 are MDHEN and SYDVKM. This CDR3 is built from 16 residues. The CDR3 coding sequence is TGTGCCAGCAGTTTCCTCGACAGGGAGGACCGCCGAGGCTACACCTTC. Protein: CASSFLDREDRRGYTF.

This clone was detected only a few times. The chain recombines TRBV5-6 with TRBJ1-1; D not resolved. V gave up 4 bases and J gave up 5 bases, with 15 bases separating them. Per the germline V gene, CDR1 is SGHDT and CDR2 is YYEEEE. The CDR3 runs to 14 residues. The CDR3 protein is CASSLLRGKTEAFF. The CDR3, as DNA: TGTGCCAGCAGCCTACTTAGAGGTAAGACTGAAGCTTTCTTT. Filled out from reference TRBV5-6 and TRBJ1-1, the complete variable domain reads DAGVTQSPTHLIKTRGQQVTLRCSPKSGHDTVSWYQQALGQGPQFIFQYYEEEERQRGNFPDRFSGHQFPNYSSELNVNALLLGDSALYLCASSLLRGKTEAFFGQGTRLTVV.

The chain has TRBV6-5 and TRBJ2-1; 7 positions match TRBD2. CDR3 length equals 16 residues. The trim removed 0 bases at V and 3 bases at J, leaving 5 bases unmatched. Germline V gene data show CDR1 as MNHEY and CDR2 as SVGAGI. CDR3 DNA: TGTGCCAGCAGTTACTCGAGCGGGGCCATCTACAATGAGCAGTTCTTC. It codes for CASSYSSGAIYNEQFF.

The chain employs TRBV13 and TRBJ2-7, with a tentative D call TRBD1 (6 bases). V lost 2 bases and J 1 base, leaving 12 bases between the germline ends. This CDR3 comprises 15 residues. The germline CDR1 and CDR2 sequences are PRHDT and FYEKMQ (reference sequence). This CDR3 is CASSLWGHHSYEQYF. Here the CDR3 DNA reads TGTGCCAGCAGCTTATGGGGACACCATTCCTACGAGCAGTACTTC.

J is TRBJ2-7 and V is TRBV9; 11 nucleotides match TRBD1. The CDR3 has 16 amino acids. Losses at the gene ends were 4 bases for V and 3 bases for J; bases not matched to a gene: 9. Germline V gives CDR1 SGDLS, CDR2 YYNGEE. The CDR3 region has the DNA TGTGCCAGCAGCTCTCAAGGGGGACAGGGGGACTACGAGCAGTACTTC. Translated: CASSSQGGQGDYEQYF.

The J gene is TRBJ2-1, the V gene TRBV7-9, with a tentative D call TRBD2 (6 bases). Germline lookup yields CDR1 SEHNR and CDR2 FQNEAQ (reference sequence). The CDR3 loop spans 15 amino acids. The V end lost 2 bases, the J end lost 8 bases, and 16 bases lay between the germline ends. The CDR3 is CASSLWRDNRDEQFF. The CDR3 region has the DNA TGTGCCAGCAGCTTATGGCGGGATAATCGCGATGAGCAGTTCTTC.

The chain carries TRBV5-4 and TRBJ1-4, with TRBD1 matching over 7 bases. The V gene end was trimmed by 4 bases and the J gene end by 4 bases; junction bases not matched to a gene: 10. The CDR3 spans 16 residues. The germline gives CDR1 SGHNT, CDR2 YYREEE (reference sequence). CDR3 region: CASSQRLGTDNEKLFF. In DNA, the CDR3 is TGTGCCAGCAGCCAGCGGCTGGGGACAGATAATGAAAAACTGTTTTTT.

A single count supports this clone. The chain carries TRBV6-1 and TRBJ2-2; TRBD2 aligns across 10 bases. With 2 bases clipped from V and 0 bases from J, the junction kept 6 bases outside the gene matches. The CDR3 length is 18 residues. The germline gives CDR1 MNHNS, CDR2 SASEGT. The DNA of the CDR3 is TGTGCCAGCAGTGAACTCCCCGGACTAGCGGCGAACACCGGGGAGCTGTTTTTT. Protein: CASSELPGLAANTGELFF.

The chain carries TRBV7-9 and TRBJ2-7, with D unresolved. This CDR3 is 12 amino acids long. Germline lookup yields CDR1 SEHNR and CDR2 FQNEAQ (reference sequence). V lost 5 bases and J 6 bases, leaving 11 bases between the germline ends. The CDR3 region is CASSVYSSEQYF. As DNA, the CDR3 is TGTGCCAGCAGCGTGTACTCTTCCGAGCAGTACTTC.

The chain combines TRBV12-2 with TRBJ1-5; TRBD1 was called by the table and not checked on the DNA. TRBV12-2 is noted as a pseudogene. CDR3 length: 17 amino acids. The CDR3 DNA reads as TGTGCAAGTCGCTTATGGCAGGGGGCTTTCCGCAATCAGCCCCAGCATTTT. Translating it yields CASRLWQGAFRNQPQHF.

This clone was detected once. The J gene is TRBJ2-3, the V gene TRBV4-2; the match to TRBD2 covers 8 bases. The V and J ends lost 4 bases and 3 bases, in that order; junction bases with no gene match: 3. The CDR3 consists of 14 residues. Germline CDR1 LGHNA, CDR2 YNFKEQ. CDR3 in DNA: TGTGCCAGCAGCCCCCAGCGGGAGACAGATACGCAGTATTTT. Protein product: CASSPQRETDTQYF.

The chain has TRBV18 and TRBJ2-7, with 11 bases that match TRBD2. Trimming at V came to 2 bases and at J to 0 bases, leaving 12 bases not matched to a gene. Germline values: CDR1 KGHSH, CDR2 LQKENI. The CDR3 extends over 19 amino acids. For the CDR3, the DNA is TGTGCCAGCTCACCAGCCTCGGGTAGCGGGGGGGAAAGCTCCTACGAGCAGTACTTC. Its protein is CASSPASGSGGESSYEQYF.

This clone has a single count. The rearrangement joins TRBV28 to TRBJ1-3; 7 bases are shared with TRBD1. This CDR3 has 15 amino acids. CDR1 is MDHEN, CDR2 SYDVKM, per germline. The V segment lost 6 bases and the J segment 0 bases; nucleotides outside the gene matches: 5. The CDR3 bases are TGTGCCAGCAGACGAGACAGGGCCTCTGGAAACACCATATATTTT. Translating gives CASRRDRASGNTIYF. Together with reference TRBV28 and TRBJ1-3, the CDR3 gives the full variable domain: DVKVTQSSRYLVKRTGEKVFLECVQDMDHENMFWYRQDPGLGLRLIYFSYDVKMKEKGDIPEGYSVSREKKERFSLILESASTNQTSMYLCASRRDRASGNTIYFGEGSWLTVV.

The chain recombines TRBV29-1 with TRBJ2-3, with 7 bases that match TRBD1. The CDR3 contains 15 residues. CDR1 SQVTM and CDR2 ANQGSEA come from the germline V gene. V trimming: 0 bases; J trimming: 0 bases; junction bases outside the gene matches: 3. The CDR3, as DNA: TGCAGCGTTGAAGAGGGGACAGCTAGCACAGATACGCAGTATTTT. It specifies CSVEEGTASTDTQYF.

This clone was seen a single time. This chain joins TRBV6-6 and TRBJ1-2; D possibly corresponds to TRBD1 (5 bases). The germline V and J ends were trimmed by 2 bases and 8 bases, with 15 bases remaining between them. This CDR3 is 14 amino acids long. Germline CDR1 reads MNHNY; CDR2 reads SVGAGI (reference sequence). The CDR3 is CASSYGPGGGGYTF. CDR3 sequence (DNA): TGTGCCAGCAGTTACGGGCCCGGGGGAGGAGGCTACACCTTC.

This clone was seen only once. This chain joins TRBV5-4 and TRBJ2-7, with D maybe TRBD2 (5 bases). Trimming stripped 0 bases from V and 5 bases from J, with 12 bases between. The CDR3 has 14 amino acids. Germline V lookup: CDR1 SGHNT, CDR2 YYREEE (reference sequence). The CDR3 loop reads CASSLVPEDNEQYF. The CDR3 nucleotides are TGTGCCAGCAGCTTGGTTCCGGAGGATAACGAGCAGTACTTC. Based on the CDR3 plus reference TRBV5-4 and TRBJ2-7, the full variable domain is ETGVTQSPTHLIKTRGQQVTLRCSSQSGHNTVSWYQQALGQGPQFIFQYYREEENGRGNFPPRFSGLQFPNYSSELNVNALELDDSALYLCASSLVPEDNEQYFGPGTRLTVT.

The CDR3 DNA reads as TGTGCCAGCAGCTTAGGCGCTAGCGGGAGGTGGTCTGAAGAGACCCAGTACTTC. Protein product: CASSLGASGRWSEETQYF. V is TRBV7-2 and J is TRBJ2-5; 11 nucleotides line up with TRBD2. CDR1 SGHTA and CDR2 FQGNSA come from the germline V gene. This CDR3 has 18 residues. V lost 1 base, J lost 3 bases, and 10 bases stayed unmatched.

This chain joins TRBV2 and TRBJ1-6, with D maybe TRBD1 (5 bases). Trimming removed 6 bases at V and 7 bases at J, with 16 bases between. The CDR3 is 15 residues long. Per germline, CDR1 SNHLY and CDR2 FYNNEI. CDR3 nucleotide sequence: TGTGCCAGCAGGTCGTCGACAGTATCCAATTCACCCCTCCACTTT. This gives the protein CASRSSTVSNSPLHF. Full variable domain (missing parts from reference TRBV2 and TRBJ1-6): EPEVTQTPSHQVTQMGQEVILRCVPISNHLYFYWYRQILGQKVEFLVSFYNNEISEKSEIFDDQFSVERPDGSNFTLKIRSTKLEDSAMYFCASRSSTVSNSPLHFGNGTRLTVT.